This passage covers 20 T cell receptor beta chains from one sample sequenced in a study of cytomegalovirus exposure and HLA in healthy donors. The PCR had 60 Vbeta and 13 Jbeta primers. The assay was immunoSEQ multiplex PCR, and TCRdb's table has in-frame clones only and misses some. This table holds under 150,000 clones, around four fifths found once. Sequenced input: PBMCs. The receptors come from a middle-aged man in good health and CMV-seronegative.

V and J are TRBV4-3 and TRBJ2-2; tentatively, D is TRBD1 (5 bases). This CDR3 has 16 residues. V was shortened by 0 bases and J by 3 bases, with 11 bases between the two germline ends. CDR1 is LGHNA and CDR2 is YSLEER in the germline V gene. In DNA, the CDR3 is TGCGCCAGCAGCCAAGATAAAGGGGCCTACACCGGGGAGCTGTTTTTT. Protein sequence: CASSQDKGAYTGELFF.

The chain's CDR3 is CASSLDRGGYYGYTF. CDR3 bases: TGTGCCAGCAGCTTGGATCGGGGTGGATACTATGGCTACACCTTC. The V and J genes are TRBV5-6 and TRBJ1-2, with D uncertain. V lost 0 bases and J lost 3, with 12 bases in between. This CDR3 spans 15 amino acids. Germline V gene sequence: CDR1 SGHDT, CDR2 YYEEEE. Supplemented by reference TRBV5-6 and TRBJ1-2, the full variable domain reads DAGVTQSPTHLIKTRGQQVTLRCSPKSGHDTVSWYQQALGQGPQFIFQYYEEEERQRGNFPDRFSGHQFPNYSSELNVNALLLGDSALYLCASSLDRGGYYGYTFGSGTRLTVV.

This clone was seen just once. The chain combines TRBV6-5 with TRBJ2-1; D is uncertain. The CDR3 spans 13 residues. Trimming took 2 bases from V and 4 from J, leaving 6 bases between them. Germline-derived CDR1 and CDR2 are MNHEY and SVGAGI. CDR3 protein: CASSYGEYNEQFF. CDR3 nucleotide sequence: TGTGCCAGCAGTTACGGAGAATACAATGAGCAGTTCTTC.

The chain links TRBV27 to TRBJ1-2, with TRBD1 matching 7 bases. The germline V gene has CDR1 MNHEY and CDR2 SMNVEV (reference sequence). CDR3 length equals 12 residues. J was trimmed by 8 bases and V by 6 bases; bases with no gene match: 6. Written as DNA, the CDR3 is TGTGCCAGCAGGAGCAGGGGGAACGGCTACACCTTC. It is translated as CASRSRGNGYTF.

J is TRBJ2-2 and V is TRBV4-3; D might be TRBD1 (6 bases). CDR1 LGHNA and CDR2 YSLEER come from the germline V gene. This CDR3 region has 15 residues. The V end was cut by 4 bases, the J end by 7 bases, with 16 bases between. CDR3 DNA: TGCGCCAGCAGCCCCAGCAGGGGCCCGGGCGGGGAGCTGTTTTTT. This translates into CASSPSRGPGGELFF.

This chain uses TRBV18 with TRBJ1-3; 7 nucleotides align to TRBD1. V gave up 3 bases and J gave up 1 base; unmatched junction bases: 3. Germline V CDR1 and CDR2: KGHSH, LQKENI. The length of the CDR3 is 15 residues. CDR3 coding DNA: TGTGCCAGCTCACCCGGGACAGCATCTGGAAACACCATATATTTT. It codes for CASSPGTASGNTIYF.

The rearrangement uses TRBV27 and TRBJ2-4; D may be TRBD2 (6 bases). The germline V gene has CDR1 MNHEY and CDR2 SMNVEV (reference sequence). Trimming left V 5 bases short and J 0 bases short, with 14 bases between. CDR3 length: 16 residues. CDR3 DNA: TGTGCCAGCAGTGGCGGGACCGATCTAGCCAAAAACATTCAGTACTTC. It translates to CASSGGTDLAKNIQYF.

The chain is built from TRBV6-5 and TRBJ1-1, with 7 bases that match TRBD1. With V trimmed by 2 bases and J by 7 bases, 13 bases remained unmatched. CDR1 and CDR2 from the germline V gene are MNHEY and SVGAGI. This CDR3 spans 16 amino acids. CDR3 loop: CASSYNQGVPTIEAFF. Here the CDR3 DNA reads TGTGCCAGCAGTTACAATCAGGGGGTTCCAACAATTGAAGCTTTCTTT.

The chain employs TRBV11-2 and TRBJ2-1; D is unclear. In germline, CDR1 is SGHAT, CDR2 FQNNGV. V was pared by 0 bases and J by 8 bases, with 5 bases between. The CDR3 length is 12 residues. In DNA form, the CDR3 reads TGTGCCAGCAGCTTAGACCTAGATGAGCAGTTCTTC. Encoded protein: CASSLDLDEQFF.

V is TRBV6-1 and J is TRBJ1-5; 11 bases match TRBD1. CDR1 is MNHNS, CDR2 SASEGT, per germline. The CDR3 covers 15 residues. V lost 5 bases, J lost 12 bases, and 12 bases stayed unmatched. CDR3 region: CASSTTLPGQGDQHF. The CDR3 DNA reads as TGTGCCAGCAGTACTACTCTTCCGGGACAGGGGGACCAGCATTTT.

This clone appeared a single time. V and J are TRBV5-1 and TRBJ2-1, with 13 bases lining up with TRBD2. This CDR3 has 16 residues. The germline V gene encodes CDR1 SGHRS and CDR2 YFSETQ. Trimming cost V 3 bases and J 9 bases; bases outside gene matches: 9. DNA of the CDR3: TGCGCCAGCAGCTCAATGGGGGGACTAGCGGGACTTGAGCAGTTCTTC. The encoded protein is CASSSMGGLAGLEQFF.

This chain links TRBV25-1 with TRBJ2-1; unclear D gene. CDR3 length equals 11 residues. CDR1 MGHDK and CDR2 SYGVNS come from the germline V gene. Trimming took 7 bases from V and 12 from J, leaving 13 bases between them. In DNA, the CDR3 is TGTGCCAGCAAGTCCGCCGGCGGGCAGTTCTTC. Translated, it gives CASKSAGGQFF. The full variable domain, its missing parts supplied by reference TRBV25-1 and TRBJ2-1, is EADIYQTPRYLVIGTGKKITLECSQTMGHDKMYWYQQDPGMELHLIHYSYGVNSTEKGDLSSESTVSRIRTEHFPLTLESARPSHTSQYLCASKSAGGQFFGPGTRLTVL.

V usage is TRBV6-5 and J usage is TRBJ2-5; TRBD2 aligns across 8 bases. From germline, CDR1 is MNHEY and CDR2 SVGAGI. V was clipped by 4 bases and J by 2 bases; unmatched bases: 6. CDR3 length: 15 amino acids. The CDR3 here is CASSSPGLGQETQYF. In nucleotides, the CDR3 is TGTGCCAGCAGTTCCCCGGGACTAGGACAAGAGACCCAGTACTTC.

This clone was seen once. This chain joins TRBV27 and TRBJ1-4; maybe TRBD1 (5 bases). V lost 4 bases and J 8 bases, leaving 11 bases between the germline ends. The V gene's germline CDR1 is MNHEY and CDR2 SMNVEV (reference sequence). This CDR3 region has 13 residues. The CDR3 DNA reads TGTGCCAGCAGTTACCAGGGTCGAGAAAAACTGTTTTTT. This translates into CASSYQGREKLFF. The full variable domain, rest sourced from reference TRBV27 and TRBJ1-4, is EAQVTQNPRYLITVTGKKLTVTCSQNMNHEYMSWYRQDPGLGLRQIYYSMNVEVTDKGDVPEGYKVSRKEKRNFPLILESPSPNQTSLYFCASSYQGREKLFFGSGTQLSVL.

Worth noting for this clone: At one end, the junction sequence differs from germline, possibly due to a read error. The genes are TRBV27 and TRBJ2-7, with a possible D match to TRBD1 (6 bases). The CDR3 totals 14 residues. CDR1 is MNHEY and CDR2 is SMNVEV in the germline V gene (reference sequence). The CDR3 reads CASSPYRVAHEPYF. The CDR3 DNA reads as TGTGCCAGCAGCCCTTACAGGGTAGCCCACGAGCCGTACTTC.

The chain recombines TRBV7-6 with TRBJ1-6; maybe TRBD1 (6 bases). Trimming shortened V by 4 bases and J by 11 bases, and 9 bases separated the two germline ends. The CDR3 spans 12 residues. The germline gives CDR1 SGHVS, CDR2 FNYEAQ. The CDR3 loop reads CASSSQGPPLHF. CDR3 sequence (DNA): TGTGCCAGCAGCTCCCAGGGGCCACCCCTCCACTTT. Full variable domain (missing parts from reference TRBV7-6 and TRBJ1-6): GAGVSQSPRYKVTKRGQDVALRCDPISGHVSLYWYRQALGQGPEFLTYFNYEAQQDKSGLPNDRFSAERPEGSISTLTIQRTEQRDSAMYRCASSSQGPPLHFGNGTRLTVT.

This CDR3 reads CASSLVGRGPPYEQYF. The CDR3 coding sequence is TGTGCCAGCAGCTTAGTAGGCAGGGGTCCCCCCTACGAGCAGTACTTC. The rearrangement uses TRBV7-9 and TRBJ2-7; weak D call: TRBD1 (6 bases). Trimming shortened V by 1 base and J by 2 bases, and 15 bases separated the two germline ends. Germline CDR1 reads SEHNR; CDR2 reads FQNEAQ (reference sequence). The CDR3 sequence is 16 residues long.

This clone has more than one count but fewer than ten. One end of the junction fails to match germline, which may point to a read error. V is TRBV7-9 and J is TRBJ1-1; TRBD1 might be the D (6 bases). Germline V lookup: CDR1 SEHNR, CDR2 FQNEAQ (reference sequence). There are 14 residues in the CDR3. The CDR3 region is CSSSLGGVLTEAFF. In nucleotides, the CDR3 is TGTTCCAGCAGCCTAGGGGGGGTGCTCACTGAAGCTTTCTTT.

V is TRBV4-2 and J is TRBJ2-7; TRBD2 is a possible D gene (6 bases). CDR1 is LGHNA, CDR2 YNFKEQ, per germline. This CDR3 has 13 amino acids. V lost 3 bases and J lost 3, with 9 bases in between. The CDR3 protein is CASSQASDYEQYF. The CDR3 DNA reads TGTGCCAGCAGCCAGGCTAGCGACTACGAGCAGTACTTC.

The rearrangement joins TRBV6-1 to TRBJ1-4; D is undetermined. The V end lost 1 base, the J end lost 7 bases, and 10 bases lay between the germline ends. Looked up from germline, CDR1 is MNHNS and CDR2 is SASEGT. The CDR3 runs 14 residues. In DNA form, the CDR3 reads TGTGCCAGCAGTGAAGGGCTTACGGGTGAAAAACTGTTTTTT. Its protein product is CASSEGLTGEKLFF.